Presented here are 8 T cell receptor beta chains from one specimen sequenced in a study of long-term antiretroviral therapy in people with HIV. The authors ran the immunoSEQ assay, v3.0, at survey level. The data were produced by immunoSEQ multiplex PCR, yet TCRdb's version contains in-frame clones alone and is incomplete. The sample consists of 30,000 or so clones, 85% to 95% of them appearing once. Here the sequenced sample was unsorted PBMCs, taken 6.2 years after starting antiretroviral therapy. The receptor set was obtained from a man aged 35 to 55 with HIV.

The chain joins TRBV10-1 to TRBJ2-5, with D possibly being TRBD1 (5 bases). Trimming shortened V by 2 bases and J by 5 bases, and 15 bases separated the two germline ends. Germline CDR1 and CDR2: WNHNN and SYGVQD (reference sequence). This CDR3 has 15 amino acids. The CDR3 is CASSEDRRRRETQYF. Here the CDR3 DNA reads TGCGCCAGCAGTGAGGACAGAAGACGAAGGGAGACCCAGTACTTC.

The chain is built from TRBV11-2 and TRBJ1-1; D ambiguous. With 2 bases removed from V and 4 bases from J, the gap between germline ends came to 14 bases. In germline, CDR1 is SGHAT, CDR2 FQNNGV. The CDR3 extends over 15 amino acids. CDR3 bases: TGTGCCAGCAGCTTACCGAGGTCGTGGGGCACTGAAGCTTTCTTT. This sequence encodes CASSLPRSWGTEAFF.

The genes are TRBV7-6 and TRBJ2-2, with TRBD2 identical over 12 bases. Germline V gene lookup returns CDR1 SGHVS and CDR2 FNYEAQ. The CDR3 loop spans 19 amino acids. The junction had 15 bases not matched to a gene; V was cut back by 6 bases and J by 4 bases. In DNA, the CDR3 is TGTGCCAGCAGTCTACATCTAGCGGGGGGGCCGGTAGGCACCGGGGAGCTGTTTTTT. Translated: CASSLHLAGGPVGTGELFF.

This chain joins TRBV11-1 and TRBJ2-3; D not resolved. This CDR3 has 15 residues. V was shortened by 2 bases and J by 0 bases, with 9 bases between the two germline ends. Germline values: CDR1 SGHAT, CDR2 FQDESV (reference sequence). CDR3 sequence reads: CASSLRVTSTDTQYF. As DNA, the CDR3 is TGTGCCAGCAGCTTAAGGGTGACTAGCACAGATACGCAGTATTTT.

The chain combines TRBV28 with TRBJ1-4; 9 bases map to TRBD1. CDR1 and CDR2 (germline): MDHEN, SYDVKM. CDR3 length: 14 amino acids. V was pared by 11 bases and J by 8 bases, with 12 bases of the junction left unmatched. The CDR3: CASVPGTGREKLFF. CDR3 bases: TGTGCCTCAGTCCCCGGGACAGGGAGGGAAAAACTGTTTTTT.

V and J are TRBV7-9 and TRBJ1-2; TRBD1 agrees at 8 bases. CDR1 and CDR2 (germline): SEHNR, FQNEAQ (reference sequence). After removal of 3 bases from V and 7 bases from J, the junction contained 10 bases not matched to a gene. CDR3 length equals 15 residues. In DNA form, the CDR3 reads TGTGCCAGCAGCTTGGGGATGGCAGGGGGCTCTGGCTACACCTTC. Residues: CASSLGMAGGSGYTF.

V gene TRBV4-2 combines with J gene TRBJ2-2, with 16 bases that match TRBD2. This CDR3 comprises 17 residues. Germline trimming cut 4 bases from V and 6 bases from J; bases unmatched to any gene: 5. Germline V gene data show CDR1 as LGHNA and CDR2 as YNFKEQ. This chain's CDR3 is CASSLLGTSGGAGELFF. In nucleotides, the CDR3 is TGTGCCAGCAGCCTTCTCGGGACTAGCGGGGGGGCCGGGGAGCTGTTTTTT.

This sequence joins TRBV7-2 and TRBJ2-3; D is uncertain. This CDR3 has 16 amino acids. Trimming removed 5 bases from V and 4 bases from J, with 19 bases in between. The germline CDR1 and CDR2 sequences are SGHTA and FQGNSA. CDR3 nucleotide sequence: TGTGCCAGCAGCCAGTTATTATCAAACTACGCAGATACGCAGTATTTT. It translates to CASSQLLSNYADTQYF.